This passage covers 21 T cell receptor beta chains from one sample sequenced in a study of brain metastases from non-small cell lung cancer. Using immunoSEQ multiplex PCR, the repertoire was profiled, and TCRdb retains in-frame clones only, with some absent. The sample has about 660 clones; around 92% are singletons. Sequencing was done on a sample of primary lung tumor tissue. The source of these receptors is a donor at least 40 years old with non-small cell lung cancer.

The chain couples TRBV10-3 to TRBJ2-7; 7 bases are a match to TRBD2. Trimming took 3 bases from V and 5 from J; bases not matched to a gene: 7. Germline V gene sequence: CDR1 ENHRY, CDR2 SYGVKD. CDR3 length: 14 amino acids. This chain's CDR3 is CAISDGGSRDEQYF. The CDR3 nucleotides are TGTGCCATCAGTGATGGCGGGAGTAGGGACGAGCAGTACTTC.

V gene TRBV27 combines with J gene TRBJ1-5, with 7 bases that match TRBD1. The V segment lost 5 bases and the J segment 8 bases; nucleotides outside the gene matches: 6. Germline V gene data show CDR1 as MNHEY and CDR2 as SMNVEV (reference sequence). The CDR3 runs to 13 residues. The CDR3 DNA is TGTGCCAGCAGTCCAGGGGGGCGGGAGCCCCAGCATTTT. Protein sequence: CASSPGGREPQHF.

Concerning this clone: Additional DNA sequences in this sample encode the identical CDR3. The gene calls are TRBV18 and TRBJ1-2; D is unresolved. V lost 1 base and J 3 bases, leaving 15 bases between the germline ends. The germline CDR1 and CDR2 sequences are KGHSH and LQKENI. This CDR3 is 16 amino acids long. The CDR3 sequence: CASSPLPTPEHYGYTF. CDR3 in DNA: TGTGCCAGCTCACCACTCCCCACCCCGGAGCACTATGGCTACACCTTC.

This chain uses TRBV7-2 with TRBJ1-5; D gene unclear. The CDR3 is 12 amino acids. Germline V CDR1 and CDR2: SGHTA, FQGNSA. V was trimmed by 1 base and J by 9 bases, leaving 7 bases between them. The CDR3: CASSLGSGPQHF. In DNA, the CDR3 is TGTGCCAGCAGCTTAGGATCAGGGCCCCAGCATTTT.

This chain uses TRBV18 with TRBJ2-7; D unresolved. This CDR3 is 15 amino acids long. Germline lookup yields CDR1 KGHSH and CDR2 LQKENI. Between the trimmed V and J ends, which lost 3 bases and 3 bases, there was a span of 15 bases. The CDR3 protein is CASSPTSNTDYEQYF. The DNA of the CDR3 is TGTGCCAGCTCACCCACTTCGAACACCGACTACGAGCAGTACTTC.

As DNA, the CDR3 is TGCAGCGCTTGGGACAGGGAATCGAGTCAGCCCCAGCATTTT. Translated, it gives CSAWDRESSQPQHF. The chain is built from TRBV29-1 and TRBJ1-5; 9 bases align to TRBD1. The CDR3 covers 14 residues. Looked up from germline, CDR1 is SQVTM and CDR2 is ANQGSEA. J was trimmed by 6 bases and V by 7 bases; bases with no gene match: 10.

The chain couples TRBV5-1 to TRBJ2-3; 9 nucleotides line up with TRBD2. CDR3 size: 14 residues. CDR1 and CDR2 from the germline V gene are SGHRS and YFSETQ. J gave up 3 bases and V 6 bases, and 5 bases lay outside the gene matches. The CDR3 here is CASTDGLATDTQYF. The CDR3 region has the DNA TGCGCCAGCACCGACGGACTAGCGACAGATACGCAGTATTTT.

The J gene is TRBJ2-5, the V gene TRBV24-1; D unresolved. Germline V CDR1 and CDR2: KGHDR, SFDVKD. The CDR3 is made up of 16 amino acids. The germline V and J ends were trimmed by 6 bases and 1 base, with 17 bases remaining between them. DNA of the CDR3: TGTGCCACCAGTTCGTCATTCGAAGAAGGCCAAGAGACCCAGTACTTC. Its protein is CATSSSFEEGQETQYF.

The chain links TRBV5-4 to TRBJ2-7; D gene uncertain. The V gene's germline CDR1 is SGHNT and CDR2 YYREEE (reference sequence). The CDR3 runs 12 residues. V was cut by 0 bases and J by 4 bases, with 5 bases left in between. CDR3 sequence: CASSLEGYEQYF. The CDR3 coding sequence is TGTGCCAGCAGCTTGGAGGGTTACGAGCAGTACTTC.

This clone was detected once. This chain links TRBV18 with TRBJ2-7, with D perhaps TRBD1 (5 bases). Germline assignment: CDR1 KGHSH and CDR2 LQKENI. The V end was cut by 3 bases, the J end by 3 bases, with 12 bases between. This CDR3 region has 14 residues. DNA of the CDR3: TGTGCCAGCTCACCGCCCGACAGATTCTACGAGCAGTACTTC. It yields the protein CASSPPDRFYEQYF.

The chain carries TRBV29-1 and TRBJ1-1; D gene uncertain. CDR1 and CDR2 from the germline V gene are SQVTM and ANQGSEA. Trimming stripped 6 bases from V and 4 bases from J, with 9 bases between. The CDR3 length is 11 residues. In DNA form, the CDR3 reads TGCAGCGTGGACCGGTCCACTGAAGCTTTCTTT. Its protein product is CSVDRSTEAFF.

V is TRBV7-3 and J is TRBJ2-2; 10 nucleotides match TRBD1. Germline V gene sequence: CDR1 SGHTA, CDR2 FQGTGA. This CDR3 is built from 15 residues. Germline trimming cut 5 bases from V and 5 bases from J; bases unmatched to any gene: 5. CDR3 sequence: CASSLWTGGTGELFF. In nucleotides, the CDR3 is TGTGCCAGCAGCCTTTGGACAGGGGGAACCGGGGAGCTGTTTTTT.

This clone showed up just a few times. The chain joins TRBV9 to TRBJ2-1; a weak D match, TRBD1 (6 bases). V shed 4 bases and J shed 2 bases, with 13 bases lying between them. Looked up from germline, CDR1 is SGDLS and CDR2 is YYNGEE. The CDR3 has 15 residues. CDR3 protein: CASSTRGTPYNEQFF. CDR3 in DNA: TGTGCCAGCAGCACTAGGGGGACGCCCTACAATGAGCAGTTCTTC.

The chain links TRBV9 to TRBJ2-5, with TRBD2 matching 11 bases. The V gene end was trimmed by 4 bases and the J gene end by 4 bases; junction bases not matched to a gene: 9. Germline assignment: CDR1 SGDLS and CDR2 YYNGEE. This CDR3 spans 16 amino acids. In DNA form, the CDR3 reads TGTGCCAGCAGCCCCAGTAGCGGGGGGGCCCTAGAGACCCAGTACTTC. It translates to CASSPSSGGALETQYF.

V is TRBV19 and J is TRBJ2-3, with a tentative D call TRBD2 (6 bases). V was shortened by 8 bases and J by 2 bases, with 14 bases between the two germline ends. The CDR3 is 14 residues long. The germline V gene encodes CDR1 LNHDA and CDR2 SQIVND (reference sequence). CDR3 in DNA: TGTGCCAGTGGGTCCGCGGGGTACACAGATACGCAGTATTTT. Protein sequence: CASGSAGYTDTQYF.

The chain joins TRBV3-1 (or the pseudogene TRBV3-2) to TRBJ1-4, with D possibly being TRBD1 (5 bases). V was clipped by 1 base and J by 10 bases, with 19 bases between them. This CDR3 contains 16 residues. The germline CDR1 and CDR2 sequences are LGHDT and YNNKEL (reference sequence). In DNA form, the CDR3 reads TGTGCCAGCAGCCAAGGTGCTGGTTCGTCTGGGGGAAAACTGTTTTTT. Its translation: CASSQGAGSSGGKLFF.

CDR3: CASSNPRENYEQYF. As DNA, the CDR3 is TGTGCCAGCAGCAACCCCAGGGAAAACTACGAGCAGTACTTC. This chain connects TRBV21-1 to TRBJ2-7; the table assigns TRBD1, which was not confirmed against the DNA. TRBV21-1 is classified as a pseudogene. The CDR3 runs 14 residues.

This clone was picked up one time. V gene TRBV21-1 combines with J gene TRBJ2-7; the D call of TRBD1 is as the table states it, not checked on the DNA. TRBV21-1 is listed as a pseudogene. This CDR3 region has 16 residues. The CDR3 reads CASTRDRSPISYEQYF. CDR3 sequence (DNA): TGTGCCAGCACCCGGGACAGGAGCCCCATTTCCTACGAGCAGTACTTC.

Worth noting for this clone: The germline gene is not matched at one end of the junction; a read error may be the cause. V gene TRBV4-2 combines with J gene TRBJ2-7; D is unresolved. The germline CDR1 and CDR2 sequences are LGHNA and YNFKEQ. The CDR3 is made up of 14 amino acids. This CDR3 is CANSQEGPVYEQYF. CDR3 bases: TGTGCCAACAGCCAAGAAGGTCCCGTCTACGAGCAGTACTTC.

The rearrangement links TRBV28 to TRBJ1-1, with 8 bases fitting TRBD1. CDR3 length: 16 amino acids. CDR1 MDHEN and CDR2 SYDVKM come from the germline V gene. Trimming cost V 1 base and J 3 bases; bases outside gene matches: 7. CDR3 protein: CASSLLTGQGYTEAFF. The CDR3 DNA is TGTGCCAGCAGTTTATTGACCGGACAGGGATACACTGAAGCTTTCTTT. The whole variable domain, remainder taken from reference TRBV28 and TRBJ1-1, is DVKVTQSSRYLVKRTGEKVFLECVQDMDHENMFWYRQDPGLGLRLIYFSYDVKMKEKGDIPEGYSVSREKKERFSLILESASTNQTSMYLCASSLLTGQGYTEAFFGQGTRLTVV.

In this sample, this clone turned up once. The chain recombines TRBV6-5 with TRBJ1-1, with 7 positions matching TRBD1. Trimming removed 1 base from V and 1 base from J; junction bases left unmatched: 0. The length of the CDR3 is 14 residues. Per germline, CDR1 MNHEY and CDR2 SVGAGI. The CDR3 DNA reads TGTGCCAGCAGTTACTGGGACAGGAACACTGAAGCTTTCTTT. Amino acids: CASSYWDRNTEAFF.